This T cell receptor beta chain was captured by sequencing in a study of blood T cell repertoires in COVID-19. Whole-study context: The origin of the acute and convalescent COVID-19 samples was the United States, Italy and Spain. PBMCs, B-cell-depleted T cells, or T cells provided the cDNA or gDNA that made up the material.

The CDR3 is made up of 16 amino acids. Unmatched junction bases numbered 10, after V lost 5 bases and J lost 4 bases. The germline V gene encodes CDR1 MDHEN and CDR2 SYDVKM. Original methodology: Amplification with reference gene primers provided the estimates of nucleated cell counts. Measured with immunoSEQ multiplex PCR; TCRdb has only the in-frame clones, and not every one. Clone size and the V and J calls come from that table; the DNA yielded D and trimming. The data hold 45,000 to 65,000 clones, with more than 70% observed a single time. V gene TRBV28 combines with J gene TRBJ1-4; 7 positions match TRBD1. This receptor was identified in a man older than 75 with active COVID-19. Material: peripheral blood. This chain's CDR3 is CASSRLGQPDNEKLFF. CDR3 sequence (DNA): TGTGCCAGCAGTAGACTGGGACAGCCAGATAATGAAAAACTGTTTTTT.